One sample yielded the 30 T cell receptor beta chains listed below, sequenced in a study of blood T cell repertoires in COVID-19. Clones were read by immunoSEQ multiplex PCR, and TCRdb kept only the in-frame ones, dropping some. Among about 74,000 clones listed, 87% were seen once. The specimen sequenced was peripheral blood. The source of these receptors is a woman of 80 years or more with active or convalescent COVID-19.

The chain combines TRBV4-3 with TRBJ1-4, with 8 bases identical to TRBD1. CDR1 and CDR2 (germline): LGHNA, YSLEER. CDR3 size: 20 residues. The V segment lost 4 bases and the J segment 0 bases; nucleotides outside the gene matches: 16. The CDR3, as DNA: TGCGCCAGCAGCCCTTCCCACCCCGACAGGGGCAGAGCAACTAATGAAAAACTGTTTTTT. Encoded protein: CASSPSHPDRGRATNEKLFF.

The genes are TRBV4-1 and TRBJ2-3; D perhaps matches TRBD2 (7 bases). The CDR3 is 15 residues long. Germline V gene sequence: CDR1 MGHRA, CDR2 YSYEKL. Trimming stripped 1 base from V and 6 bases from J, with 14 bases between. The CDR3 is CASSQVVGGRDTQYF. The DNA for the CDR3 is TGCGCCAGCAGCCAAGTTGTGGGGGGGCGTGATACGCAGTATTTT.

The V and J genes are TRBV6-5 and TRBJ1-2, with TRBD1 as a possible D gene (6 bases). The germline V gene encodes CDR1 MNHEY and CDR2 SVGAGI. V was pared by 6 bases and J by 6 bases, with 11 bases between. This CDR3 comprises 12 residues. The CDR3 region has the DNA TGTGCCAGCAGCGGACAGAGGGATGGCTACACCTTC. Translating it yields CASSGQRDGYTF.

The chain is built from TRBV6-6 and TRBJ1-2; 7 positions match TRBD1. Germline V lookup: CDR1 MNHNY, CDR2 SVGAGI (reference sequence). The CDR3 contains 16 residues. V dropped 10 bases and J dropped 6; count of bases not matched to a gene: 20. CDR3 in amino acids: CATGRDSWLVGDGYTF. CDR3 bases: TGTGCCACCGGGAGGGACAGTTGGTTGGTGGGGGATGGCTACACCTTC.

CDR3 loop: CASSPGGGLAYTGGQPQHF. CDR3 bases: TGTGCCAGTAGTCCGGGTGGGGGACTGGCGTATACCGGAGGCCAGCCCCAGCATTTT. The chain recombines TRBV19 with TRBJ1-5; TRBD1 might be the D (5 bases). The CDR3 is made up of 19 amino acids. V was shortened by 5 bases and J by 7 bases, with 30 bases between the two germline ends. CDR1 is LNHDA, CDR2 SQIVND, per germline (reference sequence). Combining the CDR3 with reference TRBV19 and TRBJ1-5 gives the whole variable domain DGGITQSPKYLFRKEGQNVTLSCEQNLNHDAMYWYRQDPGQGLRLIYYSQIVNDFQKGDIAEGYSVSREKKESFPLTVTSAQKNPTAFYLCASSPGGGLAYTGGQPQHFGDGTRLSIL.

The CDR3 loop is CASSGRYEQYF. DNA for the CDR3: TGTGCCAGCAGTGGGAGGTACGAGCAGTACTTC. The V and J genes are TRBV2 and TRBJ2-7; D may be TRBD2 (5 bases). This CDR3 contains 11 residues. The germline gives CDR1 SNHLY, CDR2 FYNNEI. V gave up 4 bases and J gave up 4 bases, with 5 bases separating them.

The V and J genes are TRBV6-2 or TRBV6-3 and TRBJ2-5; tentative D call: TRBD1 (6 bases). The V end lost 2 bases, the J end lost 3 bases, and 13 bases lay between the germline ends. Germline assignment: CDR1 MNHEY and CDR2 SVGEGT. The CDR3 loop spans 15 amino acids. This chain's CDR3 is CASSYRGKLEETQYF. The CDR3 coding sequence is TGTGCCAGCAGTTACAGGGGGAAGTTGGAAGAGACCCAGTACTTC.

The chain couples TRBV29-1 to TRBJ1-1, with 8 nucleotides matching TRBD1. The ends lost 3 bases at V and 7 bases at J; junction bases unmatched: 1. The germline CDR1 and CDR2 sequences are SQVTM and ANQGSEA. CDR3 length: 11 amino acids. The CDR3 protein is CSVDGTGEAFF. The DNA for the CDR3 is TGCAGCGTTGATGGGACAGGTGAAGCTTTCTTT. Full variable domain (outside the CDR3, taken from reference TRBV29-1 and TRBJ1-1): SAVISQKPSRDICQRGTSLTIQCQVDSQVTMMFWYRQQPGQSLTLIATANQGSEATYESGFVIDKFPISRPNLTFSTLTVSNMSPEDSSIYLCSVDGTGEAFFGQGTRLTVV.

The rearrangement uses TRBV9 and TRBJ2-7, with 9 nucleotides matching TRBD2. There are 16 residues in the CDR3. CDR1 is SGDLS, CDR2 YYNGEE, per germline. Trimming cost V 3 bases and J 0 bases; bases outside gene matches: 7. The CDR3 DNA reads TGTGCCAGCAGCGACCCGAGCGGGGGGCCCTCCTACGAGCAGTACTTC. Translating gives CASSDPSGGPSYEQYF. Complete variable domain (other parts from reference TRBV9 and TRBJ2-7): DSGVTQTPKHLITATGQRVTLRCSPRSGDLSVYWYQQSLDQGLQFLIQYYNGEERAKGNILERFSAQQFPDLHSELNLSSLELGDSALYFCASSDPSGGPSYEQYFGPGTRLTVT.

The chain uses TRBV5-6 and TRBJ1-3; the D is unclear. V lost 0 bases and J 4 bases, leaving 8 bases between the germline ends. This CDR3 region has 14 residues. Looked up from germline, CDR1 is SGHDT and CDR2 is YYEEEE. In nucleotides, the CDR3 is TGTGCCAGCAGCTTGGGGAGTCCCGGAAACACCATATATTTT. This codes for CASSLGSPGNTIYF.

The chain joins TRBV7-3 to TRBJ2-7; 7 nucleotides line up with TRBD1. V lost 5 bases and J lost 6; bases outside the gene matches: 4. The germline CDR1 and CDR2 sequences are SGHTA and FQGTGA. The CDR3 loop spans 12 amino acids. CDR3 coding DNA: TGTGCCAGCAGCCAGACAGGGCGCGAGCAGTACTTC. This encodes CASSQTGREQYF.

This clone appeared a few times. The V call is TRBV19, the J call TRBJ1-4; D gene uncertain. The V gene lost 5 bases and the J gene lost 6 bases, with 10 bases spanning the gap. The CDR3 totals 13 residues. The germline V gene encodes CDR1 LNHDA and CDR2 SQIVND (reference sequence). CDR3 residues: CASSPREDEKLFF. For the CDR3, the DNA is TGTGCCAGTAGTCCCCGGGAGGATGAAAAACTGTTTTTT.

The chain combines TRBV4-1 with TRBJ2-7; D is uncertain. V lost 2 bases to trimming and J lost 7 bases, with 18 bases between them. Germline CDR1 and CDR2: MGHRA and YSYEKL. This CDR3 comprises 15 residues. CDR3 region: CASSQTHTPSKEQYF. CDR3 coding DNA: TGCGCCAGCAGCCAAACCCACACCCCGTCGAAGGAGCAGTACTTC.

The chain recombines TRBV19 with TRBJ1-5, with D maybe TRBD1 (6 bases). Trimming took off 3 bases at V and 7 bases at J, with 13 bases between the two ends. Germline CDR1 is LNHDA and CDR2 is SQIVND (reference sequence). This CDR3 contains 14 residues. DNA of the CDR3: TGTGCCAGTAGTATCCAGGGGACATGGCAGCCCCAGCATTTT. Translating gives CASSIQGTWQPQHF.

In nucleotides, the CDR3 is TGTGCCAGCAGTGATTGGGACAGGGTCTGGGATACGCAGTATTTT. Its protein is CASSDWDRVWDTQYF. V and J are TRBV6-1 and TRBJ2-3, with 9 nucleotides matching TRBD1. This CDR3 comprises 15 residues. The trim removed 3 bases at V and 6 bases at J, leaving 7 bases unmatched. From germline, CDR1 is MNHNS and CDR2 SASEGT.

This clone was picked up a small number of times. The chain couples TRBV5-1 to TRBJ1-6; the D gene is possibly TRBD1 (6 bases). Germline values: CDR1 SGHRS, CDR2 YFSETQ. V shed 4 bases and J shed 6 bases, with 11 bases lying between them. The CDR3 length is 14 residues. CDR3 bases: TGCGCCAGCAGCCCGGACAGCGTTAATTCACCCCTCCACTTT. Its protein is CASSPDSVNSPLHF.

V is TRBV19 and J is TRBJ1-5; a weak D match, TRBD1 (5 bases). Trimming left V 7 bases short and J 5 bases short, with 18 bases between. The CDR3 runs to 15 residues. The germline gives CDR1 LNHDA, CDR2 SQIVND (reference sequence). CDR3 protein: CASTNVGGLYQPQHF. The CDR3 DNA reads TGTGCCAGTACTAATGTGGGGGGACTCTATCAGCCCCAGCATTTT.

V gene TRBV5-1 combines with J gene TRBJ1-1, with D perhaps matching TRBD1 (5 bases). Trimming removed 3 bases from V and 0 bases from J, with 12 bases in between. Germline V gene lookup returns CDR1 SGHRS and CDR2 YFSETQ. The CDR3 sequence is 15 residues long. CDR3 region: CASSSLPGVNTEAFF. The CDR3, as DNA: TGCGCCAGCAGCTCCTTACCGGGGGTGAACACTGAAGCTTTCTTT. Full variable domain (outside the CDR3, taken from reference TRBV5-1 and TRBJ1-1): KAGVTQTPRYLIKTRGQQVTLSCSPISGHRSVSWYQQTPGQGLQFLFEYFSETQRNKGNFPGRFSGRQFSNSRSEMNVSTLELGDSALYLCASSSLPGVNTEAFFGQGTRLTVV.

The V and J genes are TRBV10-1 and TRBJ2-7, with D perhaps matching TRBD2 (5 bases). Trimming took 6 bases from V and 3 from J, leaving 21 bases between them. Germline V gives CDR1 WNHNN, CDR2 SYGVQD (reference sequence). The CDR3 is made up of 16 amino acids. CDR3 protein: CASSPATRARNYEQYF. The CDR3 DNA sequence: TGCGCCAGCAGCCCGGCGACGAGGGCAAGAAACTACGAGCAGTACTTC.

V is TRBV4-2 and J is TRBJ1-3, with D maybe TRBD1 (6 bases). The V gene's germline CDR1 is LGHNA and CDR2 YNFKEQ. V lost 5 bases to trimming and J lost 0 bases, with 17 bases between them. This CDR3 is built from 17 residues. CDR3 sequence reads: CASSYIPRGGSGNTIYF. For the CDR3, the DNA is TGTGCCAGCAGCTATATTCCCAGGGGTGGCTCTGGAAACACCATATATTTT.

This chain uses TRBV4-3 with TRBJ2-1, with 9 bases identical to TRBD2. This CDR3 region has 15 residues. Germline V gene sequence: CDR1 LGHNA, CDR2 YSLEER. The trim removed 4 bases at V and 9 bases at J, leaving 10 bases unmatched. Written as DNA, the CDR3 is TGCGCCAGCAGCCTTATGGCGGGGGGGCTTGTTGAGCAGTTCTTC. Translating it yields CASSLMAGGLVEQFF.

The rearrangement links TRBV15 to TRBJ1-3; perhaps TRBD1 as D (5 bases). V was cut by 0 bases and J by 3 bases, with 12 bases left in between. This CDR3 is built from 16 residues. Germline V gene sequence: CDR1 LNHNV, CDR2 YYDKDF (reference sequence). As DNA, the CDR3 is TGTGCCACCAGCAGAGATCAGGGTTCGGATGGAAACACCATATATTTT. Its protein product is CATSRDQGSDGNTIYF.

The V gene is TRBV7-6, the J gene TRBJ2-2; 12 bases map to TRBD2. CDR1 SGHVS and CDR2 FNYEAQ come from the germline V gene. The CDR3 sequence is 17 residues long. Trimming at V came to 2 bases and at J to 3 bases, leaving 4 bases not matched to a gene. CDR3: CASSLPSGGADTGELFF. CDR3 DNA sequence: TGTGCCAGCAGCTTACCTAGCGGGGGGGCCGACACCGGGGAGCTGTTTTTT.

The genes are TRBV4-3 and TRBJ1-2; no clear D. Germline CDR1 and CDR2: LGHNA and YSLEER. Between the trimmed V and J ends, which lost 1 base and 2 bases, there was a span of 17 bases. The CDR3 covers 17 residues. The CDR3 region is CASSQGISSSANYGYTF. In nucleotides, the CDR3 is TGCGCCAGCAGCCAAGGAATCTCTTCCAGCGCGAACTATGGCTACACCTTC.

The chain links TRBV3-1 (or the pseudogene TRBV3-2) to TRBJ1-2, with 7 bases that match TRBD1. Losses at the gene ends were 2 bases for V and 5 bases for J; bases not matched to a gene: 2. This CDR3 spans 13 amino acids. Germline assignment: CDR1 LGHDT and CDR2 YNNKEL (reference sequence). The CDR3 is CASSQQGGYGYTF. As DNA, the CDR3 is TGTGCCAGCAGCCAACAGGGGGGTTATGGCTACACCTTC.

CDR3 nucleotides: TGTGCCAGCAGCCAAGAAGGCAGGGTTAGCTACACCTTC. Translated: CASSQEGRVSYTF. The gene calls are TRBV3-1 (or the pseudogene TRBV3-2) and TRBJ1-2; D is possibly TRBD1 (5 bases). CDR1 and CDR2 from the germline V gene are LGHDT and YNNKEL (reference sequence). The CDR3 loop spans 13 amino acids. Trimming left V 0 bases short and J 9 bases short, with 11 bases between.

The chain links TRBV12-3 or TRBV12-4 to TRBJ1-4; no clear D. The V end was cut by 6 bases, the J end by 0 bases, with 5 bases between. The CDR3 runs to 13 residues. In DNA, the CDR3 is TGTGCCAGCAGCCATTCAACTAATGAAAAACTGTTTTTT. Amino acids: CASSHSTNEKLFF.

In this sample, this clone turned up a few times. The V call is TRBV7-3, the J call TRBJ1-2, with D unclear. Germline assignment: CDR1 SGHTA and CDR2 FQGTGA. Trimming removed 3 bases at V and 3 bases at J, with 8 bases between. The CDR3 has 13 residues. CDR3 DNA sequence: TGTGCCAGCAGCTTGACTCGGGACTATGGCTACACCTTC. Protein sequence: CASSLTRDYGYTF.

Here the CDR3 DNA reads TGTGCCAGCAGCTTAGGGTTCGGAGGACGGGAGACCCAGTACTTC. It yields the protein CASSLGFGGRETQYF. V is TRBV7-9 and J is TRBJ2-5, with D maybe TRBD2 (5 bases). The ends were cut back, 1 base at V and 5 bases at J, with 14 bases in the middle. The CDR3 covers 15 residues. Per the germline V gene, CDR1 is SEHNR and CDR2 is FQNEAQ (reference sequence). Variable domain in full (rest from reference TRBV7-9 and TRBJ2-5): DTGVSQNPRHKITKRGQNVTFRCDPISEHNRLYWYRQTLGQGPEFLTYFQNEAQLEKSRLLSDRFSAERPKGSFSTLEIQRTEQGDSAMYLCASSLGFGGRETQYFGPGTRLLVL.

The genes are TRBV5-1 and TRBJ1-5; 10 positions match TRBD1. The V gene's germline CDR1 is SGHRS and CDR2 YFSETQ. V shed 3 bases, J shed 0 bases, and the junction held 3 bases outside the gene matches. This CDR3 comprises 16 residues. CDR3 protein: CASSSGTGDSNQPQHF. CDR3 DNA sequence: TGCGCCAGCAGCTCCGGGACAGGGGATAGCAATCAGCCCCAGCATTTT.